The 6 T cell receptor beta chains below all came from one sample that was sequenced in a study of Ad26.COV2.S vaccination and SARS-CoV-2 variants. Treatment defined: roughly 20 received Ad26.COV2.S at low or high dose, single or two shots; about 5 received placebo; per-sample allocation not given. Specimens were obtained on day 63 following the first vaccine or placebo injection. Sequenced by immunoSEQ multiplex PCR; TCRdb stores in-frame clones only, minus some. The sample includes under 600,000 clones, 80% to 90% of them seen just once. The specimen was peripheral blood, collected in a trial of Ad26.COV2.S vaccine versus placebo. These receptors were obtained from a person between 18 and 65 years old who received the Ad26.COV2.S COVID-19 vaccine or a placebo.

V usage is TRBV29-1 and J usage is TRBJ1-5; weak D call: TRBD1 (6 bases). Germline CDR1 is SQVTM and CDR2 is ANQGSEA. The CDR3 runs 13 residues. The V gene lost 6 bases and the J gene lost 4 bases, with 13 bases spanning the gap. The CDR3 sequence: CSVRTGTNQPQHF. CDR3 nucleotide sequence: TGCAGCGTGCGTACAGGGACGAATCAGCCCCAGCATTTT.

This chain connects TRBV7-2 to TRBJ1-4, with unresolved D. The V end was cut by 4 bases, the J end by 4 bases, with 7 bases between. Per germline, CDR1 SGHTA and CDR2 FQGNSA. CDR3 length: 13 residues. Written as DNA, the CDR3 is TGTGCCAGCAGCTGGCTGATTAATGAAAAACTGTTTTTT. It yields the protein CASSWLINEKLFF.

V usage is TRBV7-8 and J usage is TRBJ2-2; D is perhaps TRBD1 or TRBD2 (7 bases each). This CDR3 has 15 amino acids. Germline CDR1 is SGHVS and CDR2 is FQNEAQ. V lost 2 bases and J 5 bases, leaving 12 bases between the germline ends. The CDR3: CASSLQGEGTGELFF. CDR3 bases: TGTGCCAGCAGCTTACAGGGGGAGGGGACCGGGGAGCTGTTTTTT.

V and J are TRBV7-2 and TRBJ1-6, with 7 bases aligning to TRBD1. The CDR3 is made up of 14 amino acids. V lost 4 bases, J lost 9 bases, and 6 bases stayed unmatched. Germline lookup yields CDR1 SGHTA and CDR2 FQGNSA. The CDR3 DNA reads as TGTGCCAGCAGCTCCCGAGACAGGGCTTCACCCCTCCACTTT. Protein: CASSSRDRASPLHF.

There are a few counts of this clone. The chain employs TRBV7-9 and TRBJ2-7, with D perhaps given as TRBD1 or TRBD2 (5 bases each). V lost 0 bases and J lost 3, with 9 bases in between. The CDR3 runs to 14 residues. Germline lookup yields CDR1 SEHNR and CDR2 FQNEAQ (reference sequence). The DNA of the CDR3 is TGTGCCAGCAGCTTAGCGGGACCGAACTACGAGCAGTACTTC. Its protein product is CASSLAGPNYEQYF.

The chain carries TRBV5-1 and TRBJ2-7; 7 bases agree with TRBD1. The ends lost 3 bases at V and 4 bases at J; junction bases unmatched: 13. Germline CDR1 and CDR2: SGHRS and YFSETQ. The CDR3 has 16 amino acids. The CDR3 DNA follows: TGCGCCAGCAGCTGGGCAGGAGAGGGACAGCTTTACGAGCAGTACTTC. It is translated as CASSWAGEGQLYEQYF.